The entry below gives a single T cell receptor beta chain sequence along with its context. These data come from a study of blood T cell repertoires in COVID-19. TCRdb keeps only in-frame clones here, not all; method: immunoSEQ multiplex PCR. The data hold approximately 85,000 clones, with approximately 89% observed a single time. The CDR3 runs 13 residues. Trimming stripped 2 bases from V and 5 bases from J, with 9 bases between. Germline V gene lookup returns CDR1 MNHEY and CDR2 SVGEGT. The sample was peripheral blood. The clonotype comes from a man aged 45 to 65 with acute or convalescent COVID-19. The chain employs TRBV6-2 or TRBV6-3 and TRBJ2-5; TRBD2 might be the D (5 bases). Here the CDR3 reads CASSYALVETQYF. The DNA of the CDR3 is TGTGCCAGCAGTTACGCACTAGTGGAGACCCAGTACTTC.